This T cell receptor beta chain emerged from a study of cytomegalovirus exposure and HLA in healthy donors. About the research overall: Unique TCRs numbering some 80 million, obtained from HLA-typed donors, made up an early data release.

Worth noting for this clone: Its antigen is undetermined.

Points from the study as a whole: Association of a missense DCLRE1C variant with TCR beta V- and J-gene trimming was reported in a later analysis. Cytomegalovirus-associated status was assigned to about 180 TCR beta chains.

Healthy bone marrow donors made up the cohort. 60 Vbeta and 13 Jbeta primers were used in PCR. Only in-frame clones appear in the TCRdb table, and some are missing; sequencing was by immunoSEQ multiplex PCR. The sample records some 160,000 clones, around 80% being singletons. Sequencing was performed on PBMCs. This receptor was taken from a woman aged 18-29 years in good health and CMV-seronegative.

The DNA of the CDR3 is TGTGCCAGTAGTCGGGACAACCCAAGCGCCCTCCACTTT. Translating gives CASSRDNPSALHF. The chain joins TRBV19 to TRBJ1-6, with a possible D match to TRBD1 (6 bases). V was trimmed by 5 bases and J by 14 bases, leaving 16 bases between them. The CDR3 sequence is 13 residues long. Germline CDR1 is LNHDA and CDR2 is SQIVND (reference sequence).